Given below is one TCR beta chain in context. Its matching antigen is unknown. Germline values: CDR1 DFQATT, CDR2 SNEGSKA (reference sequence). The CDR3 sequence is 11 residues long. Trimming cost V 5 bases and J 4 bases, with 8 bases left between them. Runs used v3.0 of the immunoSEQ assay and were done at survey level. Produced via immunoSEQ multiplex PCR; TCRdb's table is partial and in-frame only. The sample holds around 29,000 clones, roughly 94% seen once. This specimen comes from a study of long-term antiretroviral therapy in people with HIV. Study details: Initial samples were collected about a decade before the 2015 immediate-ART recommendation. General study points: CDR3 length ranges were narrower in HIV repertoires than in controls. The clones with expansion before ART were dominant in the repertoire at all time points. Nothing was known about ART adherence, viral resistance or changes in therapy.

The chain has TRBV20-1 and TRBJ1-1, with D possibly matching TRBD1 (5 bases). The starting material was unsorted PBMCs, obtained 5.3 years after starting antiretroviral therapy. The clonotype comes from a man aged 45-65 years with HIV. DNA for the CDR3: TGCAGTGCTCCAGGGTCCACTGAAGCTTTCTTT. Its protein is CSAPGSTEAFF.